Reported below is one T cell receptor (beta chain). Its target is not known. This entry is derived from a study of cytomegalovirus exposure and HLA in healthy donors. The study's findings and limits: Listed as cytomegalovirus-associated were 150 to 200 TCR beta chains. Most TCR sequences were uncommon, yet certain public TCRs appeared in many donors.

The PCR ran on 60 Vbeta and 13 Jbeta primers. The assay was immunoSEQ multiplex PCR, and TCRdb's table has in-frame clones only and misses some. The table counts 55,000 or so clones; 9.5% to 15% lies in the top ten. Donors likely had unrecorded immune exposures despite being nominally healthy when sampled. Trimming took off 4 bases at V and 1 base at J, with 7 bases between the two ends. The CDR3 is made up of 13 amino acids. CDR1 and CDR2 (germline): SGHDN, FVKESK. The sequenced material came from PBMCs. This chain uses TRBV14 with TRBJ1-1; no definite D call. The clonotype was recovered from a woman aged 30 to 39 in good health and CMV-seropositive. Here the CDR3 reads CASSLAGNTEAFF. The CDR3 nucleotides are TGTGCCAGCAGCCTTGCGGGGAACACTGAAGCTTTCTTT.